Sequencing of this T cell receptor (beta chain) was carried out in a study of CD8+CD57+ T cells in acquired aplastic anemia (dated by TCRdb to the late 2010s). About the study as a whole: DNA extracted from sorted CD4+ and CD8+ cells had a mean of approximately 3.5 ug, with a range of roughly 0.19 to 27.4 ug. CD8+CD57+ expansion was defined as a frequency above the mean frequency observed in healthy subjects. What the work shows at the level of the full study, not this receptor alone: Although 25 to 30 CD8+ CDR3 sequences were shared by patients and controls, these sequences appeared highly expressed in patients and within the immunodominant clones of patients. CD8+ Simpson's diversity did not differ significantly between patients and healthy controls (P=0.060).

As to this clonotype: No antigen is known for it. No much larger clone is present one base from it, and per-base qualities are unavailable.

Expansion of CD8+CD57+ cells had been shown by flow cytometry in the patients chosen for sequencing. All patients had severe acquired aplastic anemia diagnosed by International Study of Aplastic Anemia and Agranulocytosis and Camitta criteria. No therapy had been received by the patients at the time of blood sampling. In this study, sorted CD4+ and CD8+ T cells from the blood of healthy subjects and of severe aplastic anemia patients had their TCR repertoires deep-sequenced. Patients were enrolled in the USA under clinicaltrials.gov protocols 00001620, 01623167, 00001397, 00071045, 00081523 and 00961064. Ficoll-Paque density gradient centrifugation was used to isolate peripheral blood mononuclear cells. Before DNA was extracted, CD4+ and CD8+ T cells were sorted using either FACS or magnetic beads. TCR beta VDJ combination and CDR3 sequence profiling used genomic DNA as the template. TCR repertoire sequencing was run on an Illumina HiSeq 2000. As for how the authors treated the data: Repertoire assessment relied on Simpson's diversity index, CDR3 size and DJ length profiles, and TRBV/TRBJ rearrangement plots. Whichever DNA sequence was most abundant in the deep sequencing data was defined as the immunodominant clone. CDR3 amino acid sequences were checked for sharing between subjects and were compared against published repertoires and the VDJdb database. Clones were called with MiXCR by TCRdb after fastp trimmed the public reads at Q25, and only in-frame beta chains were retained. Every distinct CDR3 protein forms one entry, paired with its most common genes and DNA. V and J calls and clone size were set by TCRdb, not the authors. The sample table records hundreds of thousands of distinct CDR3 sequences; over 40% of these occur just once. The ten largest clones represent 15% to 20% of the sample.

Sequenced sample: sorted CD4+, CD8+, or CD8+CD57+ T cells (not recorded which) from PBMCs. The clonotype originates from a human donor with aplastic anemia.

The nucleotide sequence is TGTGCCTGGAGTTCCTTTCAGGGGGGGGGTTCGCCCCTCCACTTT. Its amino acids are CAWSSFQGGGSPLHF. The V gene is TRBV30 and the J gene is TRBJ1-6; TRBD1 matches 7 bases in the middle. CDR3 length: 15 amino acids, cysteine to phenylalanine. The sequence is cut down to CDR3 DNA, 45 bases in frame from base 1. Trimmed from V: 2 bases; trimmed from J: 13 bases; junction bases lacking a gene match: 14. The germline V gene (reference sequence) gives CDR1 as GTSNPN and CDR2 as SVGIG.